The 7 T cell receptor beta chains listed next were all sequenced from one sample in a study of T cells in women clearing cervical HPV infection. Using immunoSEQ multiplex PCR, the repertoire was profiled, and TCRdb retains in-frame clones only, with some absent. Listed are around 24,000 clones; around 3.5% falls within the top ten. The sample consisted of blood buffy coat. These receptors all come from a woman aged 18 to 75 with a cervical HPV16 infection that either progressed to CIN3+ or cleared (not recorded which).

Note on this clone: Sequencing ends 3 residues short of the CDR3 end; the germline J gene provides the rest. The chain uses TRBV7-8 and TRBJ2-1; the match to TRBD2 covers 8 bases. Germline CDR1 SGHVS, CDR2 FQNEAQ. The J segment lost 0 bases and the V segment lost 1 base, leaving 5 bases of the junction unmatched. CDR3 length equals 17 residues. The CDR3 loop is CASSLGSGVSSYNEQFF. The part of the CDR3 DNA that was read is TGTGCCAGCAGCTTAGGTAGCGGGGTGAGCTCCTACAATGAG.

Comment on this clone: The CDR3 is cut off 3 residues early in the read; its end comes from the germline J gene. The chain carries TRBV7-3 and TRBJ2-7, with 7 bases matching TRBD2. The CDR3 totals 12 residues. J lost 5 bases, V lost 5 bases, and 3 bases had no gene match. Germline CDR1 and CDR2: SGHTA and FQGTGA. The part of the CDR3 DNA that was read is TGTGCCAGCAGCCCCCGGGGGGACGAG. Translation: CASSPRGDE. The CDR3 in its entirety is CASSPRGDEQYF.

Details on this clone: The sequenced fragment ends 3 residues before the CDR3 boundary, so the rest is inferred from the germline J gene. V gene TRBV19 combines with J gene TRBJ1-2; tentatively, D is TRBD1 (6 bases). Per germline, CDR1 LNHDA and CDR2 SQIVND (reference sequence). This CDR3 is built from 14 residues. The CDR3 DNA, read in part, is TGTGCCAGTAGTATATATGGACAGCCGGAAGGC. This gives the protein CASSIYGQPEG. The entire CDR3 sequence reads CASSIYGQPEGYTF.

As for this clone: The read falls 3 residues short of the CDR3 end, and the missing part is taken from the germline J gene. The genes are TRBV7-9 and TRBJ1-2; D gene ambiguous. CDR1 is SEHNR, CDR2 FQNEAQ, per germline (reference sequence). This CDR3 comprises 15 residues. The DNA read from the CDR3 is TGTGCCAGCAGCTTGGGAGAACTAGCCAAAAACATC. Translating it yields CASSLGELAKNI. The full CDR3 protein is CASSLGELAKNIYTF.

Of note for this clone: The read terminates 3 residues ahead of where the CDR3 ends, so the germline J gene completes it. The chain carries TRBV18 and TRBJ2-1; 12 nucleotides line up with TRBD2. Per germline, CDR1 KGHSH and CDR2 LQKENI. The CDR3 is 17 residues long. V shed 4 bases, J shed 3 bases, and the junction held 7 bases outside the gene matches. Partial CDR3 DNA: TGTGCCAGCTCACGCGCTAGCGGGGGGGCGGTCTACAATGAG. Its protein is CASSRASGGAVYNE. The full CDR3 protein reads CASSRASGGAVYNEQFF.

The CDR3 reads CATSRETSGLDNEQFF. The CDR3 bases that were read are TGTGCCACCAGCAGGGAGACTAGCGGTCTGGACAATGAG. The gene calls are TRBV15 and TRBJ2-1; 9 bases line up with TRBD2. The CDR3 end falls 3 residues outside the read, so it is completed with the germline J gene. V dropped 3 bases and J dropped 5; count of bases not matched to a gene: 8. This CDR3 contains 16 residues. CDR1 is LNHNV, CDR2 YYDKDF, per germline (reference sequence).

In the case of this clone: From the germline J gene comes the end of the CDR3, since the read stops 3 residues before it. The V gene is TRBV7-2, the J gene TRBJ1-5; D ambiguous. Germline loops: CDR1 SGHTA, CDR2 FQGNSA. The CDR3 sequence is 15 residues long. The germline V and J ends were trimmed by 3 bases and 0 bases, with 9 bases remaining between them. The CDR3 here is CASSFGETSNQPQHF. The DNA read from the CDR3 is TGTGCCAGCAGCTTCGGGGAGACTAGCAATCAGCCC.